Below are 7 T cell receptor beta chains sequenced from a single sample in a study of tumor-infiltrating lymphocytes in glioblastoma multiforme. TCR beta libraries were built from RNA through three nested multiplex PCR rounds using modified ARM-PCR. One entry per CDR3 protein results from TCRdb running MiXCR on the multiplex PCR reads. Of about 10,000 distinct CDR3 sequences in the sample, 55% to 80% are singletons; the top ten hold about 30%. Sequenced input: brain tumor tissue. The receptors here all came from a male donor with glioblastoma.

The rearrangement links TRBV10-3 to TRBJ1-1, with D possibly matching TRBD1 (5 bases). There are 11 residues in the CDR3. V lost 6 bases and J lost 11, with 13 bases in between. Looked up from germline, CDR1 is ENHRY and CDR2 is SYGVKD. The CDR3 sequence is CAIRGGTQAFF. The CDR3 nucleotides are TGTGCCATCAGGGGGGGGACCCAGGCTTTCTTT.

In this sample, this clonotype turned up once. The junction does not match germline at one end; this may be a read error. The rearrangement joins TRBV11-1 to TRBJ2-1; the match to TRBD1 covers 7 bases. The germline CDR1 and CDR2 sequences are SGHAT and FQDESV (reference sequence). The CDR3 extends over 15 amino acids. The CDR3, as DNA: TGTGTCAGCAGCTTAGGGGGCAGGGGTTTGGATGAGCAGTTCTTC. This encodes CVSSLGGRGLDEQFF.

This chain uses TRBV20-1 with TRBJ2-1, with D hard to call. Trimming removed 6 bases at V and 7 bases at J, with 16 bases between. Germline loops: CDR1 DFQATT, CDR2 SNEGSKA (reference sequence). This CDR3 spans 13 amino acids. CDR3: CSARSRVSNEQFF. In nucleotides, the CDR3 is TGCAGTGCCAGAAGTAGGGTTTCAAATGAGCAGTTCTTC.

This chain joins TRBV4-2 and TRBJ1-1; TRBD1 might be the D (5 bases). The germline gives CDR1 LGHNA, CDR2 YNFKEQ. V was pared by 11 bases and J by 5 bases, with 24 bases between. The CDR3 sequence is 15 residues long. The CDR3, as DNA: TGTGCCGACAGTCCAAATCTAGGGTGGAAGACTGAAGCTTTCTTT. It is translated as CADSPNLGWKTEAFF.

V gene TRBV6-5 combines with J gene TRBJ2-1, with 9 bases lining up with TRBD2. CDR1 MNHEY and CDR2 SVGAGI come from the germline V gene. V lost 7 bases and J lost 3; bases outside the gene matches: 4. This CDR3 comprises 14 residues. CDR3 bases: TGTGCCAGCAAGCGGGAGGCCCACTACAATGAGCAGTTCTTC. Translating gives CASKREAHYNEQFF.

Judged by abundance, this clonotype is large. This chain uses TRBV11-2 with TRBJ1-5; D is unclear. Trimming left V 5 bases short and J 11 bases short, with 16 bases between. Per the germline V gene, CDR1 is SGHAT and CDR2 is FQNNGV. The CDR3 sequence is 13 residues long. The CDR3, as DNA: TGTGCCAGCAGCCTCCAAGACCGGACGACCCAGCATTTT. Its protein is CASSLQDRTTQHF.

This clonotype was seen repeatedly, ten times or more. The chain recombines TRBV12-3 or TRBV12-4 with TRBJ1-1; D remains unclear. The length of the CDR3 is 12 residues. V lost 3 bases and J lost 1, with 3 bases in between. The CDR3 region has the DNA TGTGCCAGCAGTTTCTCGAACACTGAAGCTTTCTTT. Translation gives CASSFSNTEAFF.